This record looks at one T cell receptor (beta chain) sequence and its context. Its specificity is unknown. The immunoSEQ assay was version 4, run in survey mode. Sequencing was performed with immunoSEQ multiplex PCR; in TCRdb, only in-frame clones are kept and a portion is missing. Of some 49,000 clones in the sample, around 89% were seen once. The data were taken from a study of persistence of HIV-infected CD4 T cells. Anti-CD3/anti-CD28 beads served as a nonspecific positive control stimulus. Sorting selected CD4+ T cells upregulating both CD40 ligand and CD69. The V gene's germline CDR1 is MDHEN and CDR2 SYDVKM. J lost 5 bases, V lost 2 bases, and 4 bases had no gene match. This CDR3 comprises 15 residues. The study's findings and limits: Compared with CD3/CD28-stimulated cells, CMV- and Gag-responding cells showed lower TCRbeta richness.

Sequencing used CD4+ T cells sorted from PBMCs after approximately 20-hour stimulation, obtained from a patient who received antiretroviral therapy. The rearrangement uses TRBV28 and TRBJ2-1; 9 bases agree with TRBD1. The sequence derives from an adult woman with HIV who was CMV-seropositive. CDR3 region: CASSLGGTGNNEQFF. CDR3 in DNA: TGTGCCAGCAGTTTAGGTGGGACAGGGAACAATGAGCAGTTCTTC.